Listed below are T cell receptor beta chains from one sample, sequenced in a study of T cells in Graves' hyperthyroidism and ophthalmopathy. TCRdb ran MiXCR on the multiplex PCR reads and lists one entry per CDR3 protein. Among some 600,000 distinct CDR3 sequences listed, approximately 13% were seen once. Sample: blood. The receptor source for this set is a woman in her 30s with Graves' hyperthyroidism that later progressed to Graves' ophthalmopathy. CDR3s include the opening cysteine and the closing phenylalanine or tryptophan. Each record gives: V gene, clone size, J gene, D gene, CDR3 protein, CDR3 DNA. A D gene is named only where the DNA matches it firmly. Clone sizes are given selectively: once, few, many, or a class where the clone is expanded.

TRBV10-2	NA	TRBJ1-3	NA	CASVGQPYSGNTIYF	TGCGCCAGCGTAGGACAACCTTACTCTGGAAACACCATATATTTT
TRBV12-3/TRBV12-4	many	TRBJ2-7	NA	CASSLTLRQRSSYEQYF	TGTGCCAGCAGCCTCACTCTAAGACAGCGGAGCTCCTACGAGCAGTACTTC
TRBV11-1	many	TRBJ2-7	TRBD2	CASSSRSGSDEQYF	TGTGCCAGCAGCTCGCGTAGCGGGAGCGATGAGCAGTACTTC
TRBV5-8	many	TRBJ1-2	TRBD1	CASSRRAGGTNYGYTF	TGTGCCAGCAGCCGGCGGGCAGGGGGAACTAACTATGGCTACACCTTC
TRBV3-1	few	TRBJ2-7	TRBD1	CASSLGTVGEQYF	TGTGCCAGCAGCCTCGGGACAGTTGGCGAGCAGTACTTC
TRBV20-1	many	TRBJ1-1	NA	CSARGGRMNTEAFF	TGCAGTGCTAGAGGGGGAAGAATGAACACTGAAGCTTTCTTT
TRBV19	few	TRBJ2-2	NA	CASWRRTAPGELFF	TGTGCATCCTGGCGCCGTACTGCCCCCGGGGAGCTGTTTTTT
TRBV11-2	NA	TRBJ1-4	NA	CASSYQATDYEKLFF	TGTGCCAGCAGCTACCAGGCGACTGATTATGAAAAACTGTTTTTT
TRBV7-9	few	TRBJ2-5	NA	CASRLTNLQETQYF	TGTGCCAGCAGACTGACTAACCTACAAGAGACCCAGTACTTC
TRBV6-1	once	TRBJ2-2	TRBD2	CASSPRLAGLNTGELFF	TGTGCCAGCAGTCCCCGACTAGCGGGACTTAACACCGGGGAGCTGTTTTTT
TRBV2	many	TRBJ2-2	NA	CASGTPNTGELFF	TGTGCCAGCGGGACTCCAAACACCGGGGAGCTGTTTTTT
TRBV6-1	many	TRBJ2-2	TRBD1	CASTAGQGYSGELFF	TGTGCCAGCACCGCGGGACAGGGGTACTCCGGGGAGCTGTTTTTT
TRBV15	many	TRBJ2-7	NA	CATSRSLDATYEQYF	TGTGCCACCAGCAGGTCCTTGGACGCTACCTACGAGCAGTACTTC
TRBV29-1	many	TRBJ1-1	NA	CSASEGPTEAFF	TGCAGCGCCTCTGAGGGACCGACTGAAGCTTTCTTT
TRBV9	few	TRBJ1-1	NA	CASSVEGGAPVGAFF	TGTGCCAGCAGCGTAGAAGGGGGGGCCCCCGTTGGAGCTTTCTTT
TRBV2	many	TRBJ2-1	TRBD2	CASLLAGYNEQFF	TGTGCCAGTCTCCTAGCGGGGTACAATGAGCAGTTCTTC
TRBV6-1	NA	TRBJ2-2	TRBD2	CASSPRLAGNGELFF	TGTGCCAGCAGCCCCCGACTAGCGGGAAACGGGGAGCTGTTTTTT
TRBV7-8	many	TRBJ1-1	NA	CASSPGGWAEAFF	TGTGCCAGCAGCCCTGGCGGGTGGGCTGAAGCTTTCTTT
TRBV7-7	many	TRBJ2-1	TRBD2	CASSPGTSANEQFF	TGTGCTAGCAGCCCCGGGACTAGCGCCAATGAGCAGTTCTTC
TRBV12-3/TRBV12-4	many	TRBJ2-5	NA	CASSPLGGGPYF	TGTGCCAGCAGCCCCCTAGGGGGAGGGCCTTACTTC
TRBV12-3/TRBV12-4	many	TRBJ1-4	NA	CAVGAEEKLFF	TGTGCCGTGGGGGCTGAGGAAAAACTGTTTTTT
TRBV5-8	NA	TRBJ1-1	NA	CASSLEGWGNTEAFF	TGTGCCAGCAGCTTGGAGGGTTGGGGGAACACTGAAGCTTTCTTT
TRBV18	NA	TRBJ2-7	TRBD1	CASSEQHGTASYEQYF	TGTGCCAGCTCGGAACAACATGGGACAGCCTCCTACGAGCAGTACTTC
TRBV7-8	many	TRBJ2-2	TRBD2	CASSTRTSGSFPGELFF	TGTGCCAGCAGCACGAGGACTAGCGGGAGCTTCCCCGGGGAGCTGTTTTTT
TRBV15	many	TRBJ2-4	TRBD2	CATSRVMSLGGLGNIQYF	TGTGCCACCAGCAGAGTTATGAGTTTGGGAGGGCTTGGAAACATTCAGTACTTC
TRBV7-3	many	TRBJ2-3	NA	CASSLAGGVDTQYF	TGTGCCAGCAGCTTGGCCGGAGGGGTCGATACGCAGTATTTT
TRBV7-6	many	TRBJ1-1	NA	CASSSARDSSNTEAFF	TGTGCCAGCAGCTCCGCTCGCGACAGCTCGAACACTGAAGCTTTCTTT
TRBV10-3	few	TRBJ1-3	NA	CAISESGGESGNTIYF	TGTGCCATCAGTGAGTCGGGCGGAGAGTCTGGAAACACCATATATTTT
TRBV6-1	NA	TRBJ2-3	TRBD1	CASSYRTGDTQYF	TGTGCCAGCAGTTACCGGACAGGGGATACGCAGTATTTT
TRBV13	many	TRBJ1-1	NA	CASSLGRVRTEAFF	TGTGCCAGCAGCCTAGGACGGGTAAGGACTGAAGCTTTCTTT
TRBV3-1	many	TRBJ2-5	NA	CASSQRLALETQYF	TGTGCCAGCAGCCAGAGGCTAGCGTTGGAGACCCAGTACTTC
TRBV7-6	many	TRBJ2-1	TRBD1	CASSYSRDREWNEQFF	TGTGCCAGCAGCTACTCCCGGGACAGGGAGTGGAATGAGCAGTTCTTC
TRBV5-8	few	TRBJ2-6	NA	CASSLEPAGDSSGANVLTF	TGTGCCAGCAGCTTGGAACCGGCGGGTGACAGCTCTGGGGCCAACGTCCTGACTTTC
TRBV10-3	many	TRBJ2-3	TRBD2	CATRGTSTDTQYF	TGTGCCACGCGGGGGACTAGCACAGATACGCAGTATTTT
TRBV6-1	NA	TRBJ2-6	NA	CVSSPTGSSGANVLTF	TGTGTCAGCAGTCCTACGGGATCCTCTGGGGCCAACGTCCTGACTTTC
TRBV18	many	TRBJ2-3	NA	CASSLLAEADTQYF	TGTGCCAGCTCACTTTTGGCAGAAGCAGATACGCAGTATTTT
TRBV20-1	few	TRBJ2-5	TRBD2	CSAPRASGGTEGETQYF	TGCAGTGCCCCCCGCGCTAGCGGGGGGACGGAGGGAGAGACCCAGTACTTC
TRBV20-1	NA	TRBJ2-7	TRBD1	CSAPTGGNEQYF	TGCAGTGCCCCAACAGGGGGCAACGAGCAGTACTTC
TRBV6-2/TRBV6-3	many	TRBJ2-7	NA	CASSYNRGLLSYEQYF	TGTGCCAGCAGTTACAACCGGGGGTTACTATCCTACGAGCAGTACTTC
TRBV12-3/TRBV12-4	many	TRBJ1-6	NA	CASAGSYNSPLHF	TGTGCCAGCGCAGGCTCCTATAATTCACCCCTCCACTTT
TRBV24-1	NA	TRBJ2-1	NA	CATSDSRTADSYNEQFF	TGTGCCACCAGTGACTCCCGGACAGCCGACTCCTACAATGAGCAGTTCTTC
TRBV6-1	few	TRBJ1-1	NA	CASFRRPNTEAFF	TGTGCCAGCTTCCGGAGGCCCAACACTGAAGCTTTCTTT
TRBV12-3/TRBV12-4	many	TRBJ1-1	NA	CASRPQGNTEAFF	TGTGCCAGCAGGCCCCAGGGGAACACTGAAGCTTTCTTT
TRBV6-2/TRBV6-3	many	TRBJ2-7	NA	CASGEGINEQYF	TGTGCCAGCGGAGAGGGAATCAACGAGCAGTACTTC
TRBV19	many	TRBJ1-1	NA	CASNPSLNTEAFF	TGTGCCAGTAACCCCAGTTTGAACACTGAAGCTTTCTTT
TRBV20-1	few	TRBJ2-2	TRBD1	CSGGGTGVGELFF	TGCAGTGGAGGCGGGACAGGGGTCGGGGAGCTGTTTTTT
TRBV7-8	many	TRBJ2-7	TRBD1	CASSPWGGTGVYEQYF	TGTGCCAGCAGCCCGTGGGGTGGGACAGGGGTCTACGAGCAGTACTTC
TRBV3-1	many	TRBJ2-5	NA	CASGETQYF	TGTGCCAGCGGGGAGACCCAGTACTTC
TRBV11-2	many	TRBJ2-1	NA	CASSLNPPVEQFF	TGTGCCAGCAGCTTGAACCCCCCCGTTGAGCAGTTCTTC
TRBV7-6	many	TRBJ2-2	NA	CASSFTGATNTGELFF	TGTGCCAGCAGCTTTACCGGGGCGACAAACACCGGGGAGCTGTTTTTT
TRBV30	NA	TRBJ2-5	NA	CAWRGSQETQYF	TGTGCCTGGAGGGGGTCCCAAGAGACCCAGTACTTC
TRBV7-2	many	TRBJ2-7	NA	CASSPGESKGEQYF	TGTGCCAGCAGTCCCGGGGAGAGTAAGGGGGAGCAGTACTTC
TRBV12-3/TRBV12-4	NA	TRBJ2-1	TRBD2	CASSSLGRGGRTSGRGSHNEQFF	TGTGCCAGCAGTTCTCTCGGCAGGGGGGGGCGGACTAGCGGGAGGGGATCCCACAATGAGCAGTTCTTC
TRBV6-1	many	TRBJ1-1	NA	CASTPGINEAFF	TGTGCCAGTACTCCGGGGATCAATGAAGCTTTCTTT
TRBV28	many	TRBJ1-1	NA	CASSFPREGTEAFF	TGTGCCAGCAGTTTCCCCAGGGAGGGCACTGAAGCTTTCTTT
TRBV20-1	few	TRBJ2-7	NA	CSASPGGEQNF	TGCAGTGCTTCCCCGGGGGGCGAGCAGAACTTC
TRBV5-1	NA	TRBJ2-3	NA	CASSSGGMVDTQYF	TGCGCCAGCAGCTCGGGCGGGATGGTAGATACGCAGTATTTT
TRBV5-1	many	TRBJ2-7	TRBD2	CASGRVRLTYEQYF	TGCGCCAGCGGGAGGGTGAGATTAACCTACGAGCAGTACTTC
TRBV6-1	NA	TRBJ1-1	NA	CASSARDSTEAFF	TGTGCCAGCAGTGCCCGAGACAGCACTGAAGCTTTCTTT
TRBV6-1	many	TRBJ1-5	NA	CASSEQTGNNQPQHF	TGTGCCAGCAGTGAACAAACGGGGAACAATCAGCCCCAGCATTTT